The 29 T cell receptor beta chains below come from one sample, sequenced in a study of OX40 agonist ivuxolimab in advanced cancers. TCRdb keeps only in-frame clones here, not all; method: immunoSEQ multiplex PCR. Here the sample spans about 37,000 clones, approximately 90% being singletons. The material was CD4+ or CD8+ T cells sorted from blood, obtained in a trial of the OX40 agonist ivuxolimab. These receptors were taken from an adult with an advanced solid tumor such as melanoma, head and neck, liver or kidney cancer.

The chain links TRBV5-1 to TRBJ2-1; the D call may be TRBD1 or TRBD2 (6 bases each). Trimming removed 4 bases at V and 9 bases at J, with 17 bases between. This CDR3 region has 14 residues. Germline V gives CDR1 SGHRS, CDR2 YFSETQ. The CDR3 bases are TGCGCCAGCAGCGCTTCCCGGGGGCAAAGTGAGCAGTTCTTC. Protein sequence: CASSASRGQSEQFF. Combining the CDR3 with reference TRBV5-1 and TRBJ2-1 gives the whole variable domain KAGVTQTPRYLIKTRGQQVTLSCSPISGHRSVSWYQQTPGQGLQFLFEYFSETQRNKGNFPGRFSGRQFSNSRSEMNVSTLELGDSALYLCASSASRGQSEQFFGPGTRLTVL.

This clone was picked up a small number of times. The CDR3 here is CASRRQGGRNEQFF. The CDR3 region has the DNA TGTGCCAGCAGACGACAGGGTGGTCGGAATGAGCAGTTCTTC. This chain links TRBV14 with TRBJ2-1, with 7 bases aligning to TRBD1. Germline CDR1 SGHDN, CDR2 FVKESK. The length of the CDR3 is 14 residues. The ends lost 6 bases at V and 7 bases at J; junction bases unmatched: 9.

The chain carries TRBV6-1 and TRBJ1-2; maybe TRBD1 (5 bases). The V gene's germline CDR1 is MNHNS and CDR2 SASEGT. With 0 bases removed from V and 8 bases from J, the gap between germline ends came to 13 bases. The CDR3 is 14 residues long. The CDR3 nucleotides read TGTGCCAGCAGTGAAGCAGGGGTTCTGGGAGGCTACACCTTC. Translation: CASSEAGVLGGYTF.

V gene TRBV4-3 combines with J gene TRBJ2-1; D is unresolved. The CDR3 contains 14 residues. Germline V gene lookup returns CDR1 LGHNA and CDR2 YSLEER. Trimming left V 1 base short and J 6 bases short, with 10 bases between. The CDR3 protein is CASSQVTVPNEQFF. CDR3 in DNA: TGCGCCAGCAGCCAAGTCACCGTCCCCAATGAGCAGTTCTTC.

This sequence joins TRBV10-1 and TRBJ2-1, with D unresolved. CDR1 and CDR2 (germline): WNHNN, SYGVQD (reference sequence). V lost 7 bases to trimming and J lost 2 bases, with 9 bases between them. The CDR3 extends over 13 amino acids. The CDR3 DNA is TGCGCCAGCAATCAGGATACCTACAATGAGCAGTTCTTC. Encoded protein: CASNQDTYNEQFF.

This rearrangement joins TRBV28 to TRBJ2-7; D remains ambiguous. Germline assignment: CDR1 MDHEN and CDR2 SYDVKM. Deletions cut 1 base from V and 6 bases from J, with 10 bases between. There are 13 residues in the CDR3. CDR3 sequence (DNA): TGTGCCAGCAGTTTATCGAAAAACGGCGAGCAGTACTTC. This sequence encodes CASSLSKNGEQYF.

This chain connects TRBV5-5 to TRBJ2-3; 7 nucleotides line up with TRBD2. Germline V CDR1 and CDR2: SGHKS, YYEKEE (reference sequence). The CDR3 contains 16 residues. Trimming removed 4 bases from V and 2 bases from J; junction bases left unmatched: 10. The DNA for the CDR3 is TGTGCCAGCAGCCCCAGTGGCGGGGGAGCCACAGATACGCAGTATTTT. This sequence encodes CASSPSGGGATDTQYF.

This clone showed up just once. The chain recombines TRBV6-6 with TRBJ1-4, with D possibly TRBD1 on 5 matching bases. Germline V gene lookup returns CDR1 MNHNY and CDR2 SVGAGI (reference sequence). CDR3 length: 14 amino acids. V lost 7 bases to trimming and J lost 4 bases, with 13 bases between them. This CDR3 reads CASIPTDFNEKLFF. The CDR3 nucleotides read TGTGCCAGCATCCCGACAGATTTTAATGAAAAACTGTTTTTT.

This clone was recorded once. The rearrangement joins TRBV14 to TRBJ1-3; no firm D call. The CDR3 contains 13 residues. Germline CDR1 reads SGHDN; CDR2 reads FVKESK. V gave up 1 base and J gave up 4 bases, with 5 bases separating them. This chain's CDR3 is CASSQGLGNTIYF. The CDR3 coding sequence is TGTGCCAGCAGCCAAGGTCTGGGAAACACCATATATTTT.

This clone was counted only a few times. The gene calls are TRBV28 and TRBJ1-1; D is perhaps TRBD1 (5 bases). CDR1 is MDHEN, CDR2 SYDVKM, per germline. The CDR3 has 13 residues. Trimming took 9 bases from V and 3 from J, leaving 14 bases between them. In DNA form, the CDR3 reads TGTGCCAGTCGCCGACAGCCATACACTGAAGCTTTCTTT. Translated: CASRRQPYTEAFF.

This chain uses TRBV18 with TRBJ1-1, with D perhaps TRBD1 (6 bases). The CDR3 is made up of 17 amino acids. V was pared by 4 bases and J by 0 bases, with 18 bases between. Germline V gives CDR1 KGHSH, CDR2 LQKENI. CDR3 bases: TGTGCCAGCTCACTCGCGGGGGGGGGCATGATGAACACTGAAGCTTTCTTT. Translated, it gives CASSLAGGGMMNTEAFF.

V and J are TRBV7-2 and TRBJ1-1; D gene uncertain. The CDR3 loop spans 14 amino acids. V lost 5 bases to trimming and J lost 1 base, with 11 bases between them. Per germline, CDR1 SGHTA and CDR2 FQGNSA. The CDR3 sequence is CASSRSRGNTEAFF. CDR3 sequence (DNA): TGTGCCAGCAGCCGATCCCGGGGGAACACTGAAGCTTTCTTT.

This rearrangement joins TRBV20-1 to TRBJ1-1; D uncertain. The CDR3 is made up of 11 amino acids. V shed 5 bases and J shed 4 bases, with 8 bases lying between them. Germline assignment: CDR1 DFQATT and CDR2 SNEGSKA (reference sequence). The CDR3 nucleotides read TGCAGTGCTCGATTAAGCACTGAAGCTTTCTTT. Its protein product is CSARLSTEAFF.

The gene calls are TRBV7-3 and TRBJ2-6, with D unresolved. The CDR3 spans 15 residues. CDR1 SGHTA and CDR2 FQGTGA come from the germline V gene. V was shortened by 3 bases and J by 2 bases, with 8 bases between the two germline ends. The CDR3 region is CASSLATPGANVLTF. Written as DNA, the CDR3 is TGTGCCAGCAGCTTGGCGACCCCTGGGGCCAACGTCCTGACTTTC. The full variable domain, in which reference TRBV7-3 and TRBJ2-6 provide the parts outside the CDR3, is GAGVSQTPSNKVTEKGKYVELRCDPISGHTALYWYRQSLGQGPEFLIYFQGTGAADDSGLPNDRFFAVRPEGSVSTLKIQRTERGDSAVYLCASSLATPGANVLTFGAGSRLTVL.

This clone came up once. The chain has TRBV25-1 and TRBJ1-2; TRBD1 matches 7 bases. This CDR3 has 12 amino acids. V gave up 11 bases and J gave up 8 bases; unmatched junction bases: 11. Germline CDR1 MGHDK, CDR2 SYGVNS. The CDR3 DNA is TGTGCCTCCCAGGGGGGTTTTCTCGGCTACACCTTC. It yields the protein CASQGGFLGYTF.

The chain uses TRBV11-2 and TRBJ2-7; D is perhaps TRBD2 (5 bases). This CDR3 is built from 12 residues. Per germline, CDR1 SGHAT and CDR2 FQNNGV. Trimming left V 1 base short and J 7 bases short, with 8 bases between. Here the CDR3 reads CASSLGGWEQYF. In DNA, the CDR3 is TGTGCCAGCAGCTTAGGAGGGTGGGAGCAGTACTTC. Variable domain in full (rest from reference TRBV11-2 and TRBJ2-7): EAGVAQSPRYKIIEKRQSVAFWCNPISGHATLYWYQQILGQGPKLLIQFQNNGVVDDSQLPKDRFSAERLKGVDSTLKIQPAKLEDSAVYLCASSLGGWEQYFGPGTRLTVT.

The sample holds one count of this clone. V and J are TRBV21-1 and TRBJ2-7; the table assigns TRBD2, which was not confirmed against the DNA. TRBV21-1 is reported as a pseudogene. CDR3 length: 16 amino acids. The CDR3 DNA sequence: TGTGCCAGCAGCCGAATGGGGAGGGGATCCTACTACGAGCAGTACTTC. It yields the protein CASSRMGRGSYYEQYF.

The chain joins TRBV5-1 to TRBJ2-1; 13 positions match TRBD2. The germline V gene has CDR1 SGHRS and CDR2 YFSETQ. This CDR3 is 14 amino acids long. Germline trimming cut 4 bases from V and 15 bases from J; bases unmatched to any gene: 10. The CDR3 here is CASSREGLAGDPFF. The CDR3 nucleotides read TGCGCCAGCAGCCGGGAAGGACTAGCGGGGGACCCGTTCTTC. Full variable domain (rest looked up from reference TRBV5-1 and TRBJ2-1): KAGVTQTPRYLIKTRGQQVTLSCSPISGHRSVSWYQQTPGQGLQFLFEYFSETQRNKGNFPGRFSGRQFSNSRSEMNVSTLELGDSALYLCASSREGLAGDPFFGPGTRLTVL.

V and J are TRBV10-1 and TRBJ2-5; D unclear. With 5 bases removed from V and 5 bases from J, the gap between germline ends came to 15 bases. This CDR3 has 14 amino acids. Germline CDR1 is WNHNN and CDR2 is SYGVQD (reference sequence). The CDR3 DNA is TGCGCCAGCAGTTCCCGATCAGATTTGGAGACCCAGTACTTC. Translating gives CASSSRSDLETQYF.

The chain joins TRBV5-1 to TRBJ2-2; 8 nucleotides align to TRBD1. V lost 5 bases and J lost 1; bases outside the gene matches: 4. CDR1 and CDR2 (germline): SGHRS, YFSETQ. This CDR3 has 15 amino acids. CDR3 protein: CASRAGTGNTGELFF. The CDR3 DNA is TGCGCCAGCAGAGCCGGGACAGGGAACACCGGGGAGCTGTTTTTT. Supplemented by reference TRBV5-1 and TRBJ2-2, the full variable domain reads KAGVTQTPRYLIKTRGQQVTLSCSPISGHRSVSWYQQTPGQGLQFLFEYFSETQRNKGNFPGRFSGRQFSNSRSEMNVSTLELGDSALYLCASRAGTGNTGELFFGEGSRLTVL.

The rearrangement joins TRBV28 to TRBJ2-5; 11 bases are a match to TRBD1. The CDR3 consists of 18 residues. Germline CDR1 and CDR2: MDHEN and SYDVKM. The V gene end was trimmed by 5 bases and the J gene end by 11 bases; junction bases not matched to a gene: 22. Here the CDR3 DNA reads TGTGCCAGCAGTATTACCGGGACAGGGGGAACAAGGGGCTTATGGCAGTACTTC. This encodes CASSITGTGGTRGLWQYF.

In DNA form, the CDR3 reads TGTGCCAGCAGCGAGGCGGGGCCTAAATACAATGAGCAGTTCTTC. This translates into CASSEAGPKYNEQFF. The chain carries TRBV25-1 and TRBJ2-1; possibly TRBD2 for D (6 bases). Germline CDR1 and CDR2: MGHDK and SYGVNS. Trimming took 6 bases from V and 4 from J, leaving 16 bases between them. The CDR3 sequence is 15 residues long.

The rearrangement joins TRBV11-1 to TRBJ2-2; D is uncertain. Trimming took 1 base from V and 5 from J, leaving 8 bases between them. CDR1 is SGHAT and CDR2 is FQDESV in the germline V gene (reference sequence). The CDR3 is 14 amino acids. The DNA for the CDR3 is TGTGCCAGCAGCTTAGGGCGCCAAACCGGGGAGCTGTTTTTT. The encoded protein is CASSLGRQTGELFF.

The J gene is TRBJ2-7, the V gene TRBV2; 9 positions agree with TRBD1. Germline CDR1 reads SNHLY; CDR2 reads FYNNEI. The junction had 7 bases not matched to a gene; V was cut back by 4 bases and J by 6 bases. The CDR3 runs to 14 residues. The CDR3 sequence is CASSGDRAVGEQYF. In DNA, the CDR3 is TGTGCCAGCAGTGGGGACAGGGCTGTCGGCGAGCAGTACTTC.

The genes are TRBV2 and TRBJ1-5; tentative D call: TRBD1 (6 bases). Germline loops: CDR1 SNHLY, CDR2 FYNNEI. This CDR3 is built from 13 residues. Trimming removed 8 bases at V and 8 bases at J, with 16 bases between. CDR3: CASRGGQSEPQHF. For the CDR3, the DNA is TGTGCCAGCCGGGGTGGACAGTCGGAGCCCCAGCATTTT.

This clone was detected only once. The chain uses TRBV7-9 and TRBJ2-7; a weak D match, TRBD2 (6 bases). Between the trimmed V and J ends, which lost 4 bases and 2 bases, there was a span of 12 bases. The CDR3 runs 14 residues. In germline, CDR1 is SEHNR, CDR2 FQNEAQ (reference sequence). The CDR3 nucleotides read TGTGCCAGCAGCTCTAGCGCCCCGCCCTACGAGCAGTACTTC. Translating it yields CASSSSAPPYEQYF.

This rearrangement joins TRBV6-5 to TRBJ2-7, with TRBD2 identical over 8 bases. There are 16 residues in the CDR3. The V gene's germline CDR1 is MNHEY and CDR2 SVGAGI. With V trimmed by 0 bases and J by 3 bases, 7 bases remained unmatched. The CDR3 is CASSYSNPAGVYEQYF. The CDR3 DNA reads TGTGCCAGCAGTTACTCGAATCCAGCGGGGGTCTACGAGCAGTACTTC.

The rearrangement joins TRBV7-5 to TRBJ1-1. TRBV7-5 represents a pseudogene. The CDR3 runs to 16 residues. In DNA form, the CDR3 reads TGTGTCAGAAGCTTAGCGAGGGGGGCTTCGAACACTGAAGCTTTCTTT. This encodes CVRSLARGASNTEAFF.

The chain couples TRBV4-3 to TRBJ2-3; 10 bases are a match to TRBD2. CDR3 length equals 17 residues. The V segment lost 3 bases and the J segment 4 bases; nucleotides outside the gene matches: 10. Germline V gene sequence: CDR1 LGHNA, CDR2 YSLEER. In DNA, the CDR3 is TGCGCCAGCAGCCAGGGACGACTAGCGGGCATCCCAGATACGCAGTATTTT. Its translation: CASSQGRLAGIPDTQYF.